One and the same sample provided the 12 T cell receptor beta chains below, sequenced in a study of shared clonotypes between healthy human individuals. Naive-designated CD8 cells lacked CD45RO, were positively enriched for CCR7, and omitted terminally differentiated effector memory CD45RA+ cells. Only in-frame clones appear in the TCRdb table, and some are missing; sequencing was by immunoSEQ multiplex PCR. The data hold about 2.1 million clones, with about 94% observed a single time. Sequencing used naive CD8+ T cells from PBMCs. The receptors derive from a man between 18 and 35 years old in good health. Some clones in this sample may be carry-over from other donors' samples.

V usage is TRBV29-1 and J usage is TRBJ1-2, with 7 positions matching TRBD1. The CDR3 extends over 13 amino acids. Germline V lookup: CDR1 SQVTM, CDR2 ANQGSEA. V gave up 6 bases and J gave up 4 bases; unmatched junction bases: 8. CDR3 region: CSVPDRVVYGYTF. CDR3 in DNA: TGCAGCGTGCCCGACAGGGTGGTCTATGGCTACACCTTC.

V is TRBV29-1 and J is TRBJ2-1; D is unresolved. V was pared by 7 bases and J by 0 bases, with 13 bases between. The CDR3 loop spans 14 amino acids. CDR1 and CDR2 (germline): SQVTM, ANQGSEA. This CDR3 reads CSAPRPPSYNEQFF. The CDR3 region has the DNA TGCAGCGCGCCGAGACCCCCCTCCTACAATGAGCAGTTCTTC.

The V call is TRBV5-4, the J call TRBJ2-7; perhaps D is TRBD1 or TRBD2 (5 bases each). The germline V gene has CDR1 SGHNT and CDR2 YYREEE (reference sequence). This CDR3 spans 14 amino acids. The ends were cut back, 3 bases at V and 9 bases at J, with 19 bases in the middle. CDR3 nucleotide sequence: TGTGCCAGCAGCTCCACATGGGACGATCTTCCGCAGTACTTC. Encoded protein: CASSSTWDDLPQYF.

The rearrangement uses TRBV7-2 and TRBJ2-1; 8 bases align to TRBD2. Germline CDR1 reads SGHTA; CDR2 reads FQGNSA. The CDR3 totals 17 residues. V dropped 5 bases and J dropped 8; count of bases not matched to a gene: 17. The CDR3 region has the DNA TGTGCCAGCAGCCTCCGGTCTTTCGGACTAGCTCAGGATGAGCAGTTCTTC. It is translated as CASSLRSFGLAQDEQFF.

The chain joins TRBV7-9 to TRBJ2-7; weak D call: TRBD1 (5 bases). CDR1 and CDR2 (germline): SEHNR, FQNEAQ (reference sequence). Trimming pared 1 base from V and 5 bases from J, leaving 21 bases between. This CDR3 is built from 17 residues. CDR3 DNA: TGTGCCAGCAGCTTAGGGGAACAGGCCAAAAGCTTCAACGAGCAGTACTTC. This encodes CASSLGEQAKSFNEQYF.

V and J are TRBV9 and TRBJ2-5; D is perhaps TRBD1 or TRBD2 (7 bases each). The CDR3 is 19 residues long. Per the germline V gene, CDR1 is SGDLS and CDR2 is YYNGEE. V lost 0 bases, J lost 3 bases, and 24 bases lay in between. The CDR3 loop is CASSVAGKVQGGTKETQYF. In DNA, the CDR3 is TGTGCCAGCAGCGTAGCAGGAAAGGTGCAGGGGGGGACCAAAGAGACCCAGTACTTC.

This chain links TRBV4-3 with TRBJ1-1; TRBD1 agrees at 8 bases. V was pared by 1 base and J by 6 bases, with 10 bases of the junction left unmatched. Germline V gene lookup returns CDR1 LGHNA and CDR2 YSLEER. The CDR3 has 16 amino acids. CDR3: CASSQGTGGIGPEAFF. The CDR3 nucleotides are TGCGCCAGCAGCCAAGGTACAGGGGGAATCGGGCCTGAAGCTTTCTTT.

The J gene is TRBJ2-7, the V gene TRBV6-1; D is possibly TRBD1 (5 bases). This CDR3 has 14 residues. The germline V gene encodes CDR1 MNHNS and CDR2 SASEGT. Trimming cost V 8 bases and J 2 bases, with 16 bases left between them. CDR3 coding DNA: TGTGCCAGCGTTTTCCAGGGTAAACCCTACGAGCAGTACTTC. It yields the protein CASVFQGKPYEQYF.

This clone was seen a few times. The rearrangement uses TRBV7-8 and TRBJ1-2; 7 bases are a match to TRBD1. Unmatched junction bases numbered 10, after V lost 5 bases and J lost 4 bases. The germline V gene has CDR1 SGHVS and CDR2 FQNEAQ. The CDR3 is 15 residues long. In nucleotides, the CDR3 is TGTGCCAGCAGCCTTGACAGGGCCCCTAGCTATGGCTACACCTTC. This encodes CASSLDRAPSYGYTF.

This chain links TRBV7-8 with TRBJ1-5; no clear D. This CDR3 has 17 residues. Germline CDR1 reads SGHVS; CDR2 reads FQNEAQ. V was shortened by 5 bases and J by 2 bases, with 19 bases between the two germline ends. The CDR3 reads CASSTAEAGKGNQPQHF. For the CDR3, the DNA is TGTGCCAGCAGCACCGCCGAGGCGGGGAAGGGCAATCAGCCCCAGCATTTT. The full variable domain, in which reference TRBV7-8 and TRBJ1-5 provide the parts outside the CDR3, is GAGVSQSPRYKVAKRGQDVALRCDPISGHVSLFWYQQALGQGPEFLTYFQNEAQLDKSGLPSDRFFAERPEGSVSTLKIQRTQQEDSAVYLCASSTAEAGKGNQPQHFGDGTRLSIL.

The V call is TRBV4-3, the J call TRBJ1-2, with 9 bases matching TRBD1. This CDR3 has 14 residues. Trimming cost V 4 bases and J 6 bases; bases outside gene matches: 6. Germline-derived CDR1 and CDR2 are LGHNA and YSLEER. The CDR3 loop reads CASSLSGTGNGYTF. In DNA, the CDR3 is TGCGCCAGCAGCCTCTCCGGGACAGGGAATGGCTACACCTTC.

The rearrangement joins TRBV27 to TRBJ1-2; D is ambiguous. CDR3 size: 16 residues. Germline V gene data show CDR1 as MNHEY and CDR2 as SMNVEV (reference sequence). V dropped 3 bases and J dropped 2 bases, with 16 bases sitting between them. CDR3 loop: CASSFTWSGLNYGYTF. The CDR3 bases are TGTGCCAGCAGTTTCACGTGGTCCGGTTTGAACTATGGCTACACCTTC.